This entry is about one T cell receptor (beta chain). Germline values: CDR1 SGHTA, CDR2 FQGNSA. This CDR3 has 14 residues. V dropped 4 bases and J dropped 3 bases, with 12 bases sitting between them. These data belong to a study of blood T cell repertoires in COVID-19. Study background: Italy, Spain and the United States were the sources of the convalescent and acute COVID-19 samples. T cells, B-cell-depleted T cells, or PBMCs provided the cDNA or gDNA that served as material.

Study members were between about 18 and 95 years old and lived in 25 or so US regions. Authors' methods: Cell counts per sample came from amplifying reference gene primers. TCRdb's copy holds only in-frame clones and misses some; the assay was immunoSEQ multiplex PCR. The DNA was the basis for D and trimming; V, J and clone size are from that table. The repertoire holds approximately 300,000 clones, roughly 90% seen once, with around 18% in the top ten. The TCR was taken from a woman aged 30 to 39 who had recovered from COVID-19. The chain couples TRBV7-2 to TRBJ1-1; D is unclear. The specimen was PBMCs or T cells enriched from blood (not recorded which). The CDR3 protein is CASSSYARDTEAFF. CDR3 coding DNA: TGTGCCAGCAGCTCGTATGCGCGGGACACTGAAGCTTTCTTT.